Following are 29 T cell receptor beta chains from one sample sequenced in a study of blood T cell repertoires in COVID-19 (dated by TCRdb to 2019 to 2021). Library generation was performed with the immunoSEQ multiplex PCR assay. As stored in TCRdb, this immuneACCESS dataset retains in-frame rearrangements with V and J assigned. A fraction of the clones does not appear; measured against another copy, unresolved V genes explain less than half of the discrepancy, and the remainder lacks a known reason. The sample yields some 200,000 clones; more than 75% were counted once. The top ten clones comprise less than 3% of the sample. The specimen sequenced was peripheral blood. The receptors shown here come from a man aged 40-49 years with active or convalescent COVID-19.

The chain joins TRBV2 to TRBJ1-6; maybe TRBD1 (5 bases). This CDR3 has 12 residues. Looked up from germline, CDR1 is SNHLY and CDR2 is FYNNEI. V was pared by 7 bases and J by 12 bases, with 13 bases between. The CDR3 nucleotides are TGTGCCAGCATTGAGGCGGGGGGACCCCTCCACTTT. Translated, it gives CASIEAGGPLHF.

This chain connects TRBV7-9 to TRBJ1-2; D is possibly TRBD1 (5 bases). The CDR3 runs to 12 residues. Germline loops: CDR1 SEHNR, CDR2 FQNEAQ (reference sequence). V lost 2 bases to trimming and J lost 7 bases, with 8 bases between them. The CDR3 bases are TGTGCCAGCAGCTTACAGGGTTTTGGCTACACCTTC. Translating gives CASSLQGFGYTF.

The rearrangement uses TRBV10-3 and TRBJ1-1; tentative D call: TRBD1 (5 bases). The length of the CDR3 is 11 residues. V lost 10 bases and J lost 7, with 13 bases in between. Germline V gene data show CDR1 as ENHRY and CDR2 as SYGVKD. The CDR3 coding sequence is TGTGCCACTGGGAGGGGCGATGAAGCTTTCTTT. Its translation is CATGRGDEAFF.

This clone was picked up one time. This sequence joins TRBV3-1 (or the pseudogene TRBV3-2) and TRBJ1-4; D unclear. The CDR3 covers 11 residues. The ends were cut back, 1 base at V and 14 bases at J, with 8 bases in the middle. Germline V gene data show CDR1 as LGHDT and CDR2 as YNNKEL (reference sequence). The CDR3 protein is CASSQATYLFF. In DNA form, the CDR3 reads TGTGCCAGCAGCCAAGCTACGTACCTGTTTTTT.

The chain uses TRBV30 and TRBJ1-1, with D perhaps TRBD1 (6 bases). This CDR3 is 13 amino acids long. The germline V gene has CDR1 GTSNPN and CDR2 SVGIG (reference sequence). The V and J ends lost 2 bases and 10 bases respectively, with 17 bases between them. CDR3 amino acids: CAWSRYRVQRAFF. In DNA form, the CDR3 reads TGTGCCTGGAGTCGATACAGGGTACAGAGAGCTTTCTTT.

This clone has more than one count but fewer than ten. The chain recombines TRBV28 with TRBJ1-1; D is unresolved. Germline V gene data show CDR1 as MDHEN and CDR2 as SYDVKM. With 2 bases removed from V and 0 bases from J, the gap between germline ends came to 4 bases. The CDR3 sequence is 13 residues long. The chain's CDR3 is CASSLVMNTEAFF. CDR3 DNA: TGTGCCAGCAGTTTAGTAATGAACACTGAAGCTTTCTTT.

A word on this clone: At one of its ends the junction is not consistent with the germline gene, which may arise from a read error. This chain connects TRBV28 to TRBJ2-5; D is undetermined. The germline CDR1 and CDR2 sequences are MDHEN and SYDVKM. The CDR3 length is 13 residues. The CDR3 spells CASSPTPRGFVDF. CDR3 in DNA: TGTGCCAGCAGTCCAACACCTCGCGGTTTTGTGGACTTC.

V and J are TRBV5-1 and TRBJ2-5, with 12 bases identical to TRBD1. J lost 5 bases, V lost 3 bases, and 5 bases had no gene match. Germline CDR1 and CDR2: SGHRS and YFSETQ. The length of the CDR3 is 15 residues. The chain's CDR3 is CASSWGQGAGETQYF. Written as DNA, the CDR3 is TGCGCCAGCAGCTGGGGACAGGGGGCTGGGGAGACCCAGTACTTC.

The chain recombines TRBV5-1 with TRBJ1-1, with a possible D match to TRBD1 (5 bases). In germline, CDR1 is SGHRS, CDR2 YFSETQ. The CDR3 sequence is 13 residues long. The V gene lost 2 bases and the J gene lost 4 bases, with 9 bases spanning the gap. The CDR3 DNA sequence: TGCGCCAGCAGCTTCGCGGGGGGCACTGAAGCTTTCTTT. Translation: CASSFAGGTEAFF. The whole variable domain, remainder taken from reference TRBV5-1 and TRBJ1-1, is KAGVTQTPRYLIKTRGQQVTLSCSPISGHRSVSWYQQTPGQGLQFLFEYFSETQRNKGNFPGRFSGRQFSNSRSEMNVSTLELGDSALYLCASSFAGGTEAFFGQGTRLTVV.

The V call is TRBV6-5, the J call TRBJ1-2; tentatively, D is TRBD1 (5 bases). Per germline, CDR1 MNHEY and CDR2 SVGAGI. The CDR3 has 14 residues. The ends were cut back, 5 bases at V and 11 bases at J, with 21 bases in the middle. The CDR3 protein is CASSPPGGAQRYTF. The CDR3 DNA reads TGTGCCAGCAGTCCACCCGGTGGGGCGCAACGGTACACCTTC.

The chain carries TRBV5-5 and TRBJ1-3, with D maybe TRBD1 (5 bases). V was clipped by 4 bases and J by 4 bases, with 21 bases between them. The CDR3 has 17 amino acids. Looked up from germline, CDR1 is SGHKS and CDR2 is YYEKEE (reference sequence). This CDR3 is CASSREEAGKGGNTIYF. The CDR3, as DNA: TGTGCCAGCAGCCGGGAGGAGGCAGGGAAAGGAGGAAACACCATATATTTT.

The chain has TRBV5-1 and TRBJ1-2; TRBD1 matches at 11 bases. Unmatched junction bases numbered 9, after V lost 6 bases and J lost 8 bases. Germline CDR1 SGHRS, CDR2 YFSETQ. The CDR3 consists of 14 residues. The CDR3 bases are TGCGCCAGCACCCCCGGACAGGGGGCTGGAGGCTACACCTTC. Protein sequence: CASTPGQGAGGYTF.

The V and J genes are TRBV11-2 and TRBJ1-6; no definite D call. The V gene lost 2 bases and the J gene lost 6 bases, with 8 bases spanning the gap. The V gene's germline CDR1 is SGHAT and CDR2 FQNNGV. The CDR3 consists of 14 residues. Here the CDR3 DNA reads TGTGCCAGCAGCTTAACACAGCTTAATTCACCCCTCCACTTT. It yields the protein CASSLTQLNSPLHF.

V gene TRBV19 combines with J gene TRBJ1-4; D is perhaps TRBD1 (5 bases). The V end was cut by 6 bases, the J end by 8 bases, with 10 bases between. Germline V gene lookup returns CDR1 LNHDA and CDR2 SQIVND (reference sequence). This CDR3 region has 12 residues. CDR3 sequence reads: CASSGGDEKLFF. The DNA for the CDR3 is TGTGCCAGTAGCGGGGGGGACGAAAAACTGTTTTTT.

This clone has only one observation. V is TRBV4-1 and J is TRBJ2-2; 8 bases fit TRBD2. V was clipped by 0 bases and J by 0 bases; unmatched bases: 3. Germline lookup yields CDR1 MGHRA and CDR2 YSYEKL. CDR3 length: 17 residues. DNA of the CDR3: TGCGCCAGCAGCCAAGATGCGGGGGGCGCGAACACCGGGGAGCTGTTTTTT. It translates to CASSQDAGGANTGELFF.

The chain joins TRBV7-9 to TRBJ2-1; D may be TRBD2 (5 bases). The CDR3 length is 13 residues. The V gene lost 2 bases and the J gene lost 8 bases, with 10 bases spanning the gap. Germline values: CDR1 SEHNR, CDR2 FQNEAQ (reference sequence). CDR3 sequence reads: CASSLNRGDEQFF. The CDR3 DNA follows: TGTGCCAGCAGCTTAAATCGGGGTGATGAGCAGTTCTTC.

Only a few counts were recorded for this clone. The chain employs TRBV19 and TRBJ1-4; tentatively, D is TRBD1 (6 bases). Looked up from germline, CDR1 is LNHDA and CDR2 is SQIVND (reference sequence). The CDR3 length is 12 residues. The V gene lost 7 bases and the J gene lost 8 bases, with 11 bases spanning the gap. The CDR3 DNA follows: TGTGCCAGTACCAGGGGAAACGAAAAACTGTTTTTT. Translated: CASTRGNEKLFF.

J is TRBJ1-6 and V is TRBV7-9, with no clear D. Germline values: CDR1 SEHNR, CDR2 FQNEAQ (reference sequence). Deletions cut 3 bases from V and 7 bases from J, with 16 bases between. This CDR3 comprises 16 residues. Here the CDR3 reads CASSFAPGRGNSPLHF. CDR3 DNA sequence: TGTGCCAGCAGCTTTGCCCCCGGCCGGGGAAATTCACCCCTCCACTTT.

The chain's CDR3 is CASRADGQDYGYTF. The CDR3 DNA reads TGCGCCAGCAGAGCCGACGGACAGGACTATGGCTACACCTTC. The rearrangement joins TRBV10-2 to TRBJ1-2, with TRBD1 matching 7 bases. V trimming: 6 bases; J trimming: 3 bases; junction bases outside the gene matches: 7. The CDR3 loop spans 14 amino acids. Per germline, CDR1 WSHSY and CDR2 SAAADI.

The chain recombines TRBV5-8 with TRBJ1-6, with 8 bases identical to TRBD1. This CDR3 is 15 amino acids long. Trimming took 4 bases from V and 5 from J; bases not matched to a gene: 5. In germline, CDR1 is SGHTS, CDR2 YDEGEE. CDR3 amino acids: CASSRMTGDNSPLHF. In DNA, the CDR3 is TGTGCCAGCAGCCGAATGACAGGGGATAATTCACCCCTCCACTTT.

The chain has TRBV6-1 and TRBJ1-6; D remains unclear. V was trimmed by 1 base and J by 10 bases, leaving 17 bases between them. The CDR3 extends over 16 amino acids. CDR1 and CDR2 (germline): MNHNS, SASEGT. Here the CDR3 reads CASSEGPGGRGSPLHF. CDR3 bases: TGTGCCAGCAGTGAAGGGCCTGGAGGGCGGGGATCACCCCTCCACTTT.

This clone occurred a few times. The rearrangement uses TRBV15 and TRBJ1-1, with 8 bases that match TRBD1. Looked up from germline, CDR1 is LNHNV and CDR2 is YYDKDF (reference sequence). The CDR3 consists of 15 residues. Trimming took 0 bases from V and 7 from J; bases not matched to a gene: 7. CDR3 protein: CATSRDWAGGVEAFF. The CDR3, as DNA: TGTGCCACCAGCAGAGATTGGGCAGGGGGCGTTGAAGCTTTCTTT.

J is TRBJ1-5 and V is TRBV28; no clear D gene. CDR3 length: 11 amino acids. The germline CDR1 and CDR2 sequences are MDHEN and SYDVKM. V gave up 6 bases and J gave up 4 bases, with 4 bases separating them. In nucleotides, the CDR3 is TGTGCCAGCAGCACTAATCAGCCCCAGCATTTT. Its translation is CASSTNQPQHF.

This rearrangement joins TRBV10-3 to TRBJ2-7; 8 bases fit TRBD1. Per germline, CDR1 ENHRY and CDR2 SYGVKD. There are 14 residues in the CDR3. The V and J ends lost 4 bases and 3 bases, in that order; junction bases with no gene match: 5. In DNA, the CDR3 is TGTGCCATCAGTGTTCGAGACAGGGGCTACGAGCAGTACTTC. It translates to CAISVRDRGYEQYF.

This chain connects TRBV9 to TRBJ1-3; D gene ambiguous. Germline CDR1 is SGDLS and CDR2 is YYNGEE. V was cut by 4 bases and J by 4 bases, with 9 bases left in between. The CDR3 is 13 residues long. The CDR3, as DNA: TGTGCCAGCAGCCTCCCCCCCGGAAACACCATATATTTT. Protein product: CASSLPPGNTIYF.

The chain uses TRBV27 and TRBJ2-1; 9 nucleotides align to TRBD2. The CDR3 runs 16 residues. Trimming removed 6 bases from V and 1 base from J; junction bases left unmatched: 7. The germline CDR1 and CDR2 sequences are MNHEY and SMNVEV (reference sequence). In nucleotides, the CDR3 is TGTGCCAGCAGAGAAAGCGGGGGGAGGTCCTACAATGAGCAGTTCTTC. The encoded protein is CASRESGGRSYNEQFF.

The rearrangement joins TRBV29-1 to TRBJ2-7; D not resolved. V was shortened by 5 bases and J by 3 bases, with 8 bases between the two germline ends. This CDR3 contains 11 residues. The germline gives CDR1 SQVTM, CDR2 ANQGSEA. The CDR3 DNA is TGCAGCGTTTTCCAGATCTACGAGCAGTACTTC. This sequence encodes CSVFQIYEQYF.

The chain recombines TRBV25-1 with TRBJ1-4; the D is unclear. Germline V gives CDR1 MGHDK, CDR2 SYGVNS. Trimming removed 7 bases from V and 0 bases from J, with 9 bases in between. CDR3 size: 14 residues. CDR3 bases: TGTGCCAGCAAACTAGGAGCAACTAATGAAAAACTGTTTTTT. Translating gives CASKLGATNEKLFF.

The chain links TRBV6-5 to TRBJ2-5, with D maybe TRBD1 (6 bases). The CDR3 is made up of 13 amino acids. Germline V CDR1 and CDR2: MNHEY, SVGAGI. Trimming pared 9 bases from V and 5 bases from J, leaving 16 bases between. The CDR3 nucleotides are TGTGCCAGTAGACAGGCGAAGGAGGAGACCCAGTACTTC. Residues: CASRQAKEETQYF.